This TCR beta chain originates from a study of cytomegalovirus exposure and HLA in healthy donors. Points from the study as a whole: There were some public TCRs occurring in many donors, but most TCR sequences were rare.

With respect to this clone: Its cognate antigen is unknown.

This CDR3 region has 12 residues. Germline values: CDR1 MGHDK, CDR2 SYGVNS. Trimming pared 2 bases from V and 1 base from J, leaving 3 bases between. Assay used: immunoSEQ multiplex PCR; TCRdb lists only in-frame clones, some missing. The sample includes about 50,000 clones, 85% to 95% of them seen just once. Sequencing was carried out using PBMCs. The TCR comes from a man aged 18 to 29 in good health and CMV-seronegative. The V and J genes are TRBV25-1 and TRBJ2-7, with D uncertain. The CDR3 sequence: CASSEQSYEQYF. CDR3 coding DNA: TGTGCCAGCAGTGAACAATCCTACGAGCAGTACTTC.